The TCR beta chain described here comes from a study of regulatory T cells in long-lasting Graves disease. Time point reported: persistent/refractory GD, antithyroid drugs over 5 years with positive TRAb. PBMC-derived RNA was used for the TCR library. Many counts were recorded for this clonotype. Trimming pared 0 bases from V and 5 bases from J, leaving 7 bases between. Per germline, CDR1 MNHEY and CDR2 SVGEGT. CDR3 size: 13 residues. Library construction for TCR beta used iRepertoire HTBI primers and Arm-PCR of CDR3 regions. Via MiXCR, TCRdb re-called the multiplex PCR reads, giving one row per CDR3 protein. Of 500,000 to 800,000 distinct CDR3 sequences listed, 30% were seen once; the top ten hold 40% to 50%.

Material: peripheral blood mononuclear cells (PBMCs), obtained when the disease was refractory, from a patient treated with antithyroid drugs. V gene TRBV6-2 or TRBV6-3 combines with J gene TRBJ1-1, with TRBD1 as a possible D gene (5 bases). The TCR sequence derives from a female donor with Graves disease. CDR3 protein: CASSYSQGTEAFF. The CDR3 DNA sequence: TGTGCCAGCAGTTACTCGCAGGGTACTGAAGCTTTCTTT.